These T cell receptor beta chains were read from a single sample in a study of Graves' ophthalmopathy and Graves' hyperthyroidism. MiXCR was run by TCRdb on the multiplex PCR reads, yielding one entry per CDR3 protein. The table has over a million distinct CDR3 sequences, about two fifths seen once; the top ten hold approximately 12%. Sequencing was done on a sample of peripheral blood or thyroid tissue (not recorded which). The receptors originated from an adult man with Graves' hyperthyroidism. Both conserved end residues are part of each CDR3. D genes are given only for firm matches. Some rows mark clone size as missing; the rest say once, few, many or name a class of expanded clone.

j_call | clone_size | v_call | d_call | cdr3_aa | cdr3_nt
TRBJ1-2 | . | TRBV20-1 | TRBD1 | CSADNTGDYGYTF | TGCAGTGCAGATAATACAGGGGACTATGGCTACACCTTC
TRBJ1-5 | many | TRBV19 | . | CASSMMTVYSNQPQHF | TGTGCCAGTAGTATGATGACAGTCTATAGCAATCAGCCCCAGCATTTT
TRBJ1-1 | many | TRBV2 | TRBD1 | CASSKGTGEDTEAFF | TGTGCCAGCAGTAAAGGGACAGGGGAAGACACTGAAGCTTTCTTT
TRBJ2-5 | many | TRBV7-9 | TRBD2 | CASSKLAAETQYF | TGTGCCAGCAGCAAACTAGCGGCAGAGACCCAGTACTTC
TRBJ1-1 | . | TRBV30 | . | CAWTRGGGMTEAFF | TGTGCCTGGACCCGCGGGGGAGGTATGACTGAAGCTTTCTTT
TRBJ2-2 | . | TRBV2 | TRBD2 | CASSPSGGWTGELFF | TGTGCCAGCAGTCCTAGCGGGGGTTGGACCGGGGAGCTGTTTTTT
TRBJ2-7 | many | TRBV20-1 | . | CSASAGVYEQYF | TGCAGTGCTAGTGCTGGGGTTTACGAGCAGTACTTC
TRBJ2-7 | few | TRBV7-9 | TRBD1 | CAVRTGGYEQYF | TGTGCCGTAAGGACAGGGGGGTACGAGCAGTACTTC
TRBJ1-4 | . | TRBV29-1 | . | CSVEDHGRSNEKLFF | TGCAGCGTTGAAGATCATGGACGGTCGAATGAAAAACTGTTTTTT
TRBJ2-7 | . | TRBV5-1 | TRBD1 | CASSLAGDSYEQHF | TGCGCCAGTAGCTTGGCCGGGGACAGCTACGAGCAGCACTTC